Included here is one T cell receptor beta chain sequence, with context. This clone has only a few counts. The clone's antigen remains unknown. Base quality data are lacking; no much larger clone is found one base away. This sample is drawn from a study of metastatic and nonmetastatic thyroid tumors (dated by TCRdb to the early 2020s). For the study in its entirety: Repertoires from peripheral blood and from tumor or nodule tissue samples of malignant and benign thyroid patients were compared.

The library was obtained by PCR. Sequencing instrument: Illumina HiSeq 4000. The TCR beta-chain CDR3 region of each patient was profiled by high-throughput sequencing. Under the source paper's analysis protocol: A classifier to discriminate distant-metastatic papillary thyroid cancer patients was built from CDR3 differences across clinicopathological groups. The Shannon index was used to measure repertoire diversity, and the Morisita-Horn index was used to measure how similar tumor and blood repertoires were. TCRdb handled the public reads itself, with Q25 trimming in fastp and clone calling in MiXCR, and kept productive beta chains. The V and J calls were determined by TCRdb, not by the authors. Within this sample are roughly 15,000 clones, with approximately 20% of them counted one time only. The ten biggest clones cover less than 9% of the sample. Before undergoing thyroid surgery, none of the patients had been given any kind of treatment. Using T-cell receptor beta sequencing, the researchers looked back retrospectively at clinical samples from patients, gathered between about 2012 and 2019.

The research as a whole found: In both blood and tumor samples, TCR beta diversity was reported to be significantly higher in malignant tumors than in benign nodules.

At the junction V is shortened by 2 bases and J by 5 bases; bases outside the gene matches: 5. The germline V gene (reference sequence) specifies LNHDA as CDR1 and SQIVND as CDR2. Measured from the cysteine to the phenylalanine, the CDR3 is 14 residues long. Here the CDR3 DNA is all that survives: 42 bases in frame from base 1. This receptor chain uses TRBV19 and TRBJ2-5, and TRBD2 matches 7 of the central bases. The sequence derives from a female donor with papillary thyroid cancer or a benign thyroid nodule (not recorded which). Some clones in this sample may be carry-over from other donors' samples. Sequenced sample: adjacent normal tissue. At the DNA level, the sequence is TGTGCCAGTAGTATAATAGCGGGTGTGGAGACCCAGTACTTC. The resulting protein is CASSIIAGVETQYF. The entire variable domain, with the stretches around the CDR3 drawn from the reference TRBV19 and TRBJ2-5 proteins, is DGGITQSPKYLFRKEGQNVTLSCEQNLNHDAMYWYRQDPGQGLRLIYYSQIVNDFQKGDIAEGYSVSREKKESFPLTVTSAQKNPTAFYLCASSIIAGVETQYFGPGTRLLVL.